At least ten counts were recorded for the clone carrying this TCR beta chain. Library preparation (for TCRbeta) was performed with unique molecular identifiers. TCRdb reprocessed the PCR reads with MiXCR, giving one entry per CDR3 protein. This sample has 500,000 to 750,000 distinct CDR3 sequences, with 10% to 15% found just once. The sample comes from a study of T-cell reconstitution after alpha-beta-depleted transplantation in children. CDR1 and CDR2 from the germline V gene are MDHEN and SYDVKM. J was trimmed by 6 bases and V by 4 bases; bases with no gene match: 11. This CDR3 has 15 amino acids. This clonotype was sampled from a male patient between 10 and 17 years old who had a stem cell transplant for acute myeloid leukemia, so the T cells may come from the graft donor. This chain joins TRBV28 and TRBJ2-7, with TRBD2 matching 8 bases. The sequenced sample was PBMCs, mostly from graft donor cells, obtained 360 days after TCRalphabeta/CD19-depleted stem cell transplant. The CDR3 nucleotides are TGTGCCAGCAGTTCCCACGTTAGCGGGAAAACCGAGCAGTACTTC. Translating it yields CASSSHVSGKTEQYF.